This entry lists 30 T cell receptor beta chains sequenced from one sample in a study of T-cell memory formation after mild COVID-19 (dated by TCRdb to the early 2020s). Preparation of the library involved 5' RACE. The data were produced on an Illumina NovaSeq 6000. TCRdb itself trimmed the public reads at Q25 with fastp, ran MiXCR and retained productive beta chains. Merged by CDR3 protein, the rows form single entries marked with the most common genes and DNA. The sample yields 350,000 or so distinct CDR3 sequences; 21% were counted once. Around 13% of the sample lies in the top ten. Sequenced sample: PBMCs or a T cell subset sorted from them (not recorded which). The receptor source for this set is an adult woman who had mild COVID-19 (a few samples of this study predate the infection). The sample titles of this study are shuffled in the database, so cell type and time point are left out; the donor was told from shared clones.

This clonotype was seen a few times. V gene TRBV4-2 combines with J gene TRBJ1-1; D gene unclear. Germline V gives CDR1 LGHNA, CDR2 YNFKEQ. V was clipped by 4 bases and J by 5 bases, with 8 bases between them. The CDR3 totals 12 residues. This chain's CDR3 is CASSPTGTEAFF. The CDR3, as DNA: TGTGCCAGCAGCCCCACGGGTACTGAAGCTTTCTTT.

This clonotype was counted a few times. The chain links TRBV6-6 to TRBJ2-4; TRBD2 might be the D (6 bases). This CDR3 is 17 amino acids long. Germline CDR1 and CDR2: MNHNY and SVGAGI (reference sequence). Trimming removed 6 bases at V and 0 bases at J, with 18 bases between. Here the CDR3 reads CASRLGTSFLAKNIQYF. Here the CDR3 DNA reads TGTGCCAGCAGACTAGGGACTTCCTTTCTAGCCAAAAACATTCAGTACTTC.

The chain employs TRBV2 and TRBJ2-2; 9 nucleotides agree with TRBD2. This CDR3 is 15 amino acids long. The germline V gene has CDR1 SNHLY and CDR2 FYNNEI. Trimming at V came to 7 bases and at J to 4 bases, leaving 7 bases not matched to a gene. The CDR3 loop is CASIGAGGATGELFF. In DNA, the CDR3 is TGTGCCAGCATCGGCGCGGGAGGGGCCACCGGGGAGCTGTTTTTT.

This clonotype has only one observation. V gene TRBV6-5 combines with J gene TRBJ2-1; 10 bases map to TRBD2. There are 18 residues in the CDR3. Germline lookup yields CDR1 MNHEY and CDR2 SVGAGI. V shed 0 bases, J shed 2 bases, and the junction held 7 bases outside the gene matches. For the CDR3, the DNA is TGTGCCAGCAGTTACTCCCGTCCGGGACTAGCGCCCTACAATGAGCAGTTCTTC. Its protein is CASSYSRPGLAPYNEQFF.

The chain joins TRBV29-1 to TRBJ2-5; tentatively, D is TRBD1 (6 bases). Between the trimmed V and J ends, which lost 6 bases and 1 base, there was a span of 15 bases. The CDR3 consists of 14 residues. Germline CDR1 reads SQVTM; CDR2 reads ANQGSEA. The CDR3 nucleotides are TGCAGCGTCGTAGAGATGGACAGCCAAGAGACCCAGTACTTC. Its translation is CSVVEMDSQETQYF.

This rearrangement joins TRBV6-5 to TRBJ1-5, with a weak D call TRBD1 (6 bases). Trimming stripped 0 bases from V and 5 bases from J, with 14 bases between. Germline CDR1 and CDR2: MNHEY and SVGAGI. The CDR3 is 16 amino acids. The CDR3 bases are TGTGCCAGCAGTTACTCTAGGGGGGCCGGTGATCAGCCCCAGCATTTT. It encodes CASSYSRGAGDQPQHF.

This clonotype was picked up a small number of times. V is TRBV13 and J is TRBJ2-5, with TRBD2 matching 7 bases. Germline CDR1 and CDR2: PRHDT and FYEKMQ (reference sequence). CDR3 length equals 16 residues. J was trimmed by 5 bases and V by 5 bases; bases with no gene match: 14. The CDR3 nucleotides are TGTGCCAGCAGCCAGGATTGGGGGGGTCTGGCGGAGACCCAGTACTTC. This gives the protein CASSQDWGGLAETQYF.

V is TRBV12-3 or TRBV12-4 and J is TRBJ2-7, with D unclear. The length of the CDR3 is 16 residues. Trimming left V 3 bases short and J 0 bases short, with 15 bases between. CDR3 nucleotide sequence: TGTGCCAGCAGTTTGAAGCGACCCATTGACTCCTACGAGCAGTACTTC. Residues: CASSLKRPIDSYEQYF.

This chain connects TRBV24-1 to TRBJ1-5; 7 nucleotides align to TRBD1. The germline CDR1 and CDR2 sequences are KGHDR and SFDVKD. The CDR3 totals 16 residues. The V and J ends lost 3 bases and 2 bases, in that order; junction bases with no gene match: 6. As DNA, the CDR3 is TGTGCCACCAGTGATCCACGGACAGGAGGCAATCAGCCCCAGCATTTT. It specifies CATSDPRTGGNQPQHF.

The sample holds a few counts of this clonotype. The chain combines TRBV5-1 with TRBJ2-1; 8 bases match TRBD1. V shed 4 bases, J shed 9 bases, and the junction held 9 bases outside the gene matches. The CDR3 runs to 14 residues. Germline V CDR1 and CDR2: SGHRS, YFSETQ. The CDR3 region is CASSTGQGSVEQFF. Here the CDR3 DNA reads TGCGCCAGCAGCACCGGACAGGGAAGCGTTGAGCAGTTCTTC. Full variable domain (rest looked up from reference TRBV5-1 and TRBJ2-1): KAGVTQTPRYLIKTRGQQVTLSCSPISGHRSVSWYQQTPGQGLQFLFEYFSETQRNKGNFPGRFSGRQFSNSRSEMNVSTLELGDSALYLCASSTGQGSVEQFFGPGTRLTVL.

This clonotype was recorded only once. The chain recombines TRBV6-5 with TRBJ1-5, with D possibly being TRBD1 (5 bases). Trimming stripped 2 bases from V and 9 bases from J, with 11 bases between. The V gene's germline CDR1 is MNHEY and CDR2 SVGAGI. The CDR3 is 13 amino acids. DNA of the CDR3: TGTGCCAGCAGTTACGGGGGAGGAAGGCCCCAGCATTTT. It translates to CASSYGGGRPQHF.

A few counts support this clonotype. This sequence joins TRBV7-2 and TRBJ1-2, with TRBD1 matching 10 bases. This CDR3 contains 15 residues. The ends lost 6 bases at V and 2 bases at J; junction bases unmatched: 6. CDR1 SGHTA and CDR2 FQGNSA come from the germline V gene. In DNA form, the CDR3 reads TGTGCCAGCAGTCATAGACAGGGGGCGAACTATGGCTACACCTTC. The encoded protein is CASSHRQGANYGYTF.

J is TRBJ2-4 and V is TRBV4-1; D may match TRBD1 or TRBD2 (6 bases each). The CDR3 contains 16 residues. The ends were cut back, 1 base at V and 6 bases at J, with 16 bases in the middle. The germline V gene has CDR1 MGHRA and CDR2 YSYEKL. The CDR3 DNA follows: TGCGCCAGCAGCCAAGTGCTAGGAGGGGGTGGAAACATTCAGTACTTC. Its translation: CASSQVLGGGGNIQYF.

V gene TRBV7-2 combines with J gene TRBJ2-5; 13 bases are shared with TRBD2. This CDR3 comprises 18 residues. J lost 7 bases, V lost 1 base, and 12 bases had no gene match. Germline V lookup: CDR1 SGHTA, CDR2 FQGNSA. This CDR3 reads CASSLDGTSGTSRGTQYF. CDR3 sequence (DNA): TGTGCCAGCAGCTTAGACGGGACTAGCGGGACCTCTCGCGGGACCCAGTACTTC.

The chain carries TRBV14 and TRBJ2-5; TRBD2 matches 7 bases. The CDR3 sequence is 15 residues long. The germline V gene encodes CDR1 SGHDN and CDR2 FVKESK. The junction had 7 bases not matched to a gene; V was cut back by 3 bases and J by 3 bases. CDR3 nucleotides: TGTGCCAGCAGCCATGCGGCCGCGGGGGAAGAGACCCAGTACTTC. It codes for CASSHAAAGEETQYF.

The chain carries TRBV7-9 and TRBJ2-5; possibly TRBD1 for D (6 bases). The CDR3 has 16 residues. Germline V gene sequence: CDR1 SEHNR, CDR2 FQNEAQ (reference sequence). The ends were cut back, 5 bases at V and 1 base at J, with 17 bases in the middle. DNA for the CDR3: TGTGCCAGCAGCACCAACAGGGCATGGGCCCAAGAGACCCAGTACTTC. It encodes CASSTNRAWAQETQYF.

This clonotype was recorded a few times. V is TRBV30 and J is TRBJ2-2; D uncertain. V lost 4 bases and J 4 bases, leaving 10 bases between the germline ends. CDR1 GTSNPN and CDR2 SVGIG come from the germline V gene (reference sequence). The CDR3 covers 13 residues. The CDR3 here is CAWNFITTGELFF. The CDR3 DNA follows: TGTGCCTGGAATTTTATCACCACCGGGGAGCTGTTTTTT.

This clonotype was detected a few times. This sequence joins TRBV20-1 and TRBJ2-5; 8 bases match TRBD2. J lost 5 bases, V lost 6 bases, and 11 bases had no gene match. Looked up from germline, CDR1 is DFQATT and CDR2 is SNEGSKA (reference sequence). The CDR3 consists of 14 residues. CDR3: CSAGKPGLDETQYF. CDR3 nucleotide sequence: TGCAGTGCCGGGAAACCGGGACTAGATGAGACCCAGTACTTC.

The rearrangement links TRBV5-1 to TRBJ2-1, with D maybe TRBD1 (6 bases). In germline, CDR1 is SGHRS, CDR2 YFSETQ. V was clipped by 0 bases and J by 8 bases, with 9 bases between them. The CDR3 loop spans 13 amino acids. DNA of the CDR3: TGCGCCAGCAGCTTGGAGACAGGTTATGAGCAGTTCTTC. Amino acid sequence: CASSLETGYEQFF.

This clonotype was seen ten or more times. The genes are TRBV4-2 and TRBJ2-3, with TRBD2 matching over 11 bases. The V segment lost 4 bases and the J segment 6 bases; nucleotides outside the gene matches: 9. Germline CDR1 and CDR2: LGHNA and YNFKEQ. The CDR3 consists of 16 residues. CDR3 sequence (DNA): TGTGCCAGCAGCCCATTAGCGGGGGGGCCTCGGGATACGCAGTATTTT. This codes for CASSPLAGGPRDTQYF.

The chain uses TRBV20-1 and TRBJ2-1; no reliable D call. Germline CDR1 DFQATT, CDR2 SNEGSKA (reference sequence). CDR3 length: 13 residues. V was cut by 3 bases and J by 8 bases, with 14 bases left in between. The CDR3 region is CSARVGLVDEQFF. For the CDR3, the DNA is TGCAGTGCTAGGGTCGGGCTAGTGGATGAGCAGTTCTTC.

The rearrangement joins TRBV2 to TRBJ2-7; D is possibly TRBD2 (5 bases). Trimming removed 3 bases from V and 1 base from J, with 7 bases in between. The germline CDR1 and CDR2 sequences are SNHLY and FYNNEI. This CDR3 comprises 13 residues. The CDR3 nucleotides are TGTGCCAGCAGTGACGGGAAGTCCTACGAGCAGTACTTC. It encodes CASSDGKSYEQYF.

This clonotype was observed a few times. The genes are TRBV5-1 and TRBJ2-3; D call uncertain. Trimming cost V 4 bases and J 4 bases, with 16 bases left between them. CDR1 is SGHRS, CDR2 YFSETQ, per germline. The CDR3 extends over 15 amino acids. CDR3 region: CASSLDLLLADTQYF. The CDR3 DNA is TGCGCCAGCAGCCTGGACCTTCTTTTAGCAGATACGCAGTATTTT.

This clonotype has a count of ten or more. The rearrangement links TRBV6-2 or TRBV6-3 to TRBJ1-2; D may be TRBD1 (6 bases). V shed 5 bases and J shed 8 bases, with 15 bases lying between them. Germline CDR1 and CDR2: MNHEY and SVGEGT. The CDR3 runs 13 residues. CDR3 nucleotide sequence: TGTGCCAGCAGTGCGGACCGGGGGCACGGCTACACCTTC. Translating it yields CASSADRGHGYTF.

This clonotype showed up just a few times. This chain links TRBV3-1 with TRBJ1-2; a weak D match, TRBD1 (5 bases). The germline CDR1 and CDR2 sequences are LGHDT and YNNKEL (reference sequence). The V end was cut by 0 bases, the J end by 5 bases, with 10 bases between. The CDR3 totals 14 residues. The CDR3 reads CASSQEAGRYGYTF. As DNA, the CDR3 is TGTGCCAGCAGCCAAGAGGCAGGGAGGTATGGCTACACCTTC.

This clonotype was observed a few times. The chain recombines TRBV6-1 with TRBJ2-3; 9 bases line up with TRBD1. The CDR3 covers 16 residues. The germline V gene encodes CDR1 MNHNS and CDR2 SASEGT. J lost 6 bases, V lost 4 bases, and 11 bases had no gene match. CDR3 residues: CASSAQGQGRSDTQYF. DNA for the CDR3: TGTGCCAGCAGTGCACAAGGACAGGGGAGAAGCGATACGCAGTATTTT.

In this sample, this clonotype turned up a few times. CDR3 nucleotide sequence: TGTGCCAGCAGCCAGACCCTAGCGAATGAGCAGTTCTTC. Its protein product is CASSQTLANEQFF. J is TRBJ2-1 and V is TRBV7-2; D possibly corresponds to TRBD2 (6 bases). Trimming left V 5 bases short and J 7 bases short, with 12 bases between. CDR1 and CDR2 (germline): SGHTA, FQGNSA. The CDR3 length is 13 residues.

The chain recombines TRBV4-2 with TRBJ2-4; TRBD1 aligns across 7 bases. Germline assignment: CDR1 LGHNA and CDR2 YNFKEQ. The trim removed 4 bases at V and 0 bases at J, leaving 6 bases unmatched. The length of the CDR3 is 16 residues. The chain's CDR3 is CASSPDRDGAKNIQYF. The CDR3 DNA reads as TGTGCCAGCAGCCCCGACAGGGATGGAGCCAAAAACATTCAGTACTTC.

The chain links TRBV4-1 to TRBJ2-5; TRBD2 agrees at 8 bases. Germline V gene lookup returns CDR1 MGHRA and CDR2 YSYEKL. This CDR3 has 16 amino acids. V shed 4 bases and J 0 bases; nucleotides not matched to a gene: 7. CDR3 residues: CASSPRGTRNQETQYF. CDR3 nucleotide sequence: TGCGCCAGCAGCCCCCGGGGGACTAGAAACCAAGAGACCCAGTACTTC.

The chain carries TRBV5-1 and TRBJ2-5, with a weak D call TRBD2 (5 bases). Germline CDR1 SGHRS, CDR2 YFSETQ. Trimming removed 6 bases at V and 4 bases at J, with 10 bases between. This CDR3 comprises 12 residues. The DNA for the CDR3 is TGCGCCAGCAAGAGCGGTTCAGAGACCCAGTACTTC. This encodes CASKSGSETQYF.